A selection of T cell receptor beta chains follows, all from one sample in a study of blood T cell repertoires in COVID-19. TCRdb's copy holds only in-frame clones and misses some; the assay was immunoSEQ multiplex PCR. The table lists fewer than 300,000 clones, 90% of them singletons, with 1% to 1.3% in the top ten. Sample: PBMCs or T cells enriched from blood (not recorded which). All receptors derive from a woman aged 25-40 years who had recovered from COVID-19. Each CDR3 is given with its conserved first and last residue. D genes are given only for firm matches. Rows give clone size only sometimes, using once, few, many, or a class for an expanded clone.

j_call	v_call	clone_size	d_call	cdr3_nt	cdr3_aa
TRBJ2-2	TRBV11-2	NA	TRBD1	TGTGCCAGCAGCGCCGGACAGGGCCGGGTAAACACCGGGGAGCTGTTTTTT	CASSAGQGRVNTGELFF
TRBJ2-1	TRBV4-3	NA	TRBD2	TGCGCCAGCAGCTACAACCTAGCGGGAGGTATGAATGAGCAGTTCTTC	CASSYNLAGGMNEQFF
TRBJ1-1	TRBV6-5	NA	NA	TGTGCCAGCAGTTCTCGGATCAGAGGGGGAGCTTTCTTT	CASSSRIRGGAFF
TRBJ2-1	TRBV9	NA	TRBD2	TGTGCCACCTCTAGCGGGTACACCTACAATGAGCAGTTCTTC	CATSSGYTYNEQFF
TRBJ2-4	TRBV7-9	NA	NA	TGTGCCAGCAGCCCCGCCCTGACTTACATTCAGTACTTC	CASSPALTYIQYF
TRBJ2-6	TRBV7-3	NA	NA	TGTGCCAGCAGCTTAACGCAGGGGAGAGGGTCTGGGGCCAACGTCCTGACTTTC	CASSLTQGRGSGANVLTF
TRBJ2-5	TRBV18	once	NA	TGTGCCAGCTCACCACCCCAGGGAGAGACCCAGTACTTC	CASSPPQGETQYF
TRBJ2-1	TRBV28	NA	TRBD1	TGTGCCAGCAGCACTCTCCCGATACAGGGGATTGAGCAGTTCTTC	CASSTLPIQGIEQFF
TRBJ2-5	TRBV5-4	few	TRBD1	TGTGCCAGCAGCTTGTACGACAGGGCAGAGACCCAGTACTTC	CASSLYDRAETQYF
TRBJ1-5	TRBV28	NA	TRBD1	TGTGCCAGCAGCCACAGGGGACCCAATCAGCCCCAGCATTTT	CASSHRGPNQPQHF
TRBJ2-2	TRBV6-1	NA	NA	TGTGCCAGCAGTGAAGGGTACAGACCCTCAAACACCGGGGAGCTGTTTTTT	CASSEGYRPSNTGELFF
TRBJ2-3	TRBV5-1	NA	NA	TGCGCCAGCAGCCAGACTCCTAGCACAGATACGCAGTATTTT	CASSQTPSTDTQYF
TRBJ1-2	TRBV7-2	few	NA	TGTGCCAGCAGCTCGGACAGAGGGAAAGGCTACACCTTC	CASSSDRGKGYTF
TRBJ2-4	TRBV14	NA	TRBD1	TGTGCCAGCAGCCGAGGACAGGGAGCGGAAACCAAAAACATTCAGTACTTC	CASSRGQGAETKNIQYF
TRBJ2-3	TRBV11-1	NA	TRBD2	TGTGCCAGCAGCTTTACTAGCGGGAGACCAGATACGCAGTATTTT	CASSFTSGRPDTQYF
TRBJ2-2	TRBV6-5	NA	TRBD2	TGTGCCAGCAGGGGACTAGCGGGATACACCGGGGAGCTGTTTTTT	CASRGLAGYTGELFF
TRBJ1-1	TRBV30	NA	NA	TGTGCCTGGAAAGCGGACTACAACACTGAAGCTTTCTTT	CAWKADYNTEAFF
TRBJ1-5	TRBV7-2	once	TRBD1	TGTGCCAGCGCTTGGGGGACAGGGAATCAGCCCCAGCATTTT	CASAWGTGNQPQHF
TRBJ1-2	TRBV4-3	NA	TRBD1	TGCGCCAGCAGCCAAGATAGAAAAGGACAGGGGGCTTATGGCTACACCTTC	CASSQDRKGQGAYGYTF
TRBJ2-2	TRBV9	once	NA	TGTGCCAGCAGCGTAGAATTAGCTCGGAACACCGGGGAGCTGTTTTTT	CASSVELARNTGELFF
TRBJ2-1	TRBV28	NA	TRBD2	TGTGCCAGCACCCCCCCGAGCGGGGACCCCAGCTACAATGAGCAGTTCTTC	CASTPPSGDPSYNEQFF
TRBJ1-2	TRBV10-3	once	NA	TGTGCCATCAGTGATCTGGGAGGGGACCATATCTATGGCTACACCTTC	CAISDLGGDHIYGYTF
TRBJ2-2	TRBV27	NA	NA	TGTGCCAGCAGTCCTTATGATCCCCGACAGTTGAACACCGGGGAGCTGTTTTTT	CASSPYDPRQLNTGELFF
TRBJ1-1	TRBV28	NA	NA	TGTGCCAGCAGTTTACTGGGTGGGGGGGGCACTGAAGCTTTCTTT	CASSLLGGGGTEAFF
TRBJ1-1	TRBV4-1	NA	TRBD1	TGCGCCAGCAGCCACTACAGACAGGGCCAGGGATCCACTGAAGCTTTCTTT	CASSHYRQGQGSTEAFF
TRBJ2-1	TRBV18	NA	NA	TGTGCCAGCTCACCACCAGAGGGGGCCTACAATGAGCAGTTCTTC	CASSPPEGAYNEQFF
TRBJ2-7	TRBV6-5	NA	TRBD2	TGTGCCAGCAGACCCCGTGAGCGGGGGTACGAGCAGTACTTC	CASRPRERGYEQYF
TRBJ1-4	TRBV19	NA	TRBD1	TGTGCCAGTAGTGGCAGGGGGCGAGCTGAAAAACTGTTTTTT	CASSGRGRAEKLFF
TRBJ2-7	TRBV28	NA	NA	TGTGCCAGCAGCTTGGGACTTATACCATCCTACGAGCAGTACTTC	CASSLGLIPSYEQYF
TRBJ1-4	TRBV28	NA	NA	TGTGCCAGCAGTTCCCCCGGGACTCTGAGGGAAAAACTGTTTTTT	CASSSPGTLREKLFF
TRBJ2-7	TRBV19	NA	NA	TGTGCCAGTAGTTATCCAGGCGCTACCTCCTACGAGCAGTACTTC	CASSYPGATSYEQYF
TRBJ2-7	TRBV28	NA	NA	TGTGCCAGCAGTTTTTTCGGACAGAGGTCCGAGCAGTACTTC	CASSFFGQRSEQYF
TRBJ2-4	TRBV19	NA	TRBD1	TGTGCCAGTAGCCCAATAGAGACCGGGACAGGGAAAAACATTCAGTACTTC	CASSPIETGTGKNIQYF
TRBJ2-2	TRBV9	NA	TRBD2	TGTGCCAGCAGCGTAGGGGGAGGGAGTGGGGAGCTGTTTTTT	CASSVGGGSGELFF
TRBJ2-1	TRBV29-1	NA	NA	TGCAGCGTTGAAGACTCCGGGAATGAGCAGTTCTTC	CSVEDSGNEQFF
TRBJ1-5	TRBV19	NA	NA	TGTGCCAGTAGTACTCGGGGGGGCGTAAGTCAGCCCCAGCATTTT	CASSTRGGVSQPQHF
TRBJ2-7	TRBV7-9	NA	NA	TGTGCCAGCAGCTTGGTAGGGGGCTACGAGCAGTACTTC	CASSLVGGYEQYF
TRBJ1-4	TRBV7-2	NA	NA	TGTGCCAGCAGCCAGGACAGCGCAACTAATGAAAAACTGTTTTTT	CASSQDSATNEKLFF
TRBJ1-3	TRBV14	NA	NA	TGTGCCAGCAGCCAAGCAGGGTACACCATATATTTT	CASSQAGYTIYF
TRBJ2-2	TRBV7-2	NA	NA	TGTGCCAGCAGCTCCAAGTACGGCACCGGGGAGCTGTTTTTT	CASSSKYGTGELFF
TRBJ2-7	TRBV11-2	once	NA	TGTGCCAGCAGGGTGGCAGGCTACGAGCAGTACTTC	CASRVAGYEQYF
TRBJ2-3	TRBV4-3	once	NA	TGCGCCAGCAGCCAAGATATGGCTAGCGTTAGCACAGATACGCAGTATTTT	CASSQDMASVSTDTQYF
TRBJ2-3	TRBV21-1	NA	NA	TGTGCCAGCAGCGCAGACAGGGGTAGGAGGGATACGCAGTATTTT	CASSADRGRRDTQYF
TRBJ2-6	TRBV27	NA	NA	TGTGCCAGCAGAGGAGGCTCTGGGGCCAACGTCCTGACTTTC	CASRGGSGANVLTF
TRBJ1-1	TRBV28	NA	NA	TGTGCCAGCAGTCAGACTTTGAGGGACACTGAAGCTTTCTTT	CASSQTLRDTEAFF
TRBJ2-3	TRBV27	NA	NA	TGTGCCAGCAGATATGGGAGATCGGGCGGCACAGATACGCAGTATTTT	CASRYGRSGGTDTQYF
TRBJ1-1	TRBV27	few	NA	TGTGCCAGCAGTTCCATGACACAGGGCTTGAACACTGAAGCTTTCTTT	CASSSMTQGLNTEAFF
TRBJ2-1	TRBV5-1	NA	TRBD2	TGCGCCAGCAGCTTGACTCTAGCGGGATACAATGAGCAGTTCTTC	CASSLTLAGYNEQFF
TRBJ2-3	TRBV14	NA	NA	TGTGCCAGCAGCCAAGATTGGGGGCCTGGCACAGATACGCAGTATTTT	CASSQDWGPGTDTQYF
TRBJ1-1	TRBV6-4	NA	NA	TGTGCCAGCAGTGGCGAGATGAACACTGAAGCTTTCTTT	CASSGEMNTEAFF
TRBJ2-2	TRBV13	few	TRBD2	TGTGCCAGCAGCTGGACTAGCGGGAAGGACACCGGGGAGCTGTTTTTT	CASSWTSGKDTGELFF
TRBJ1-5	TRBV27	NA	NA	TGTGCCAGCAGACCCCAAGCGGAGCCCAATCAGCCCCAGCATTTT	CASRPQAEPNQPQHF
TRBJ2-7	TRBV5-4	NA	TRBD2	TGTGCCAGCAGCCAAACGCGGGAGCGCTTAGAGGAGTACTTC	CASSQTRERLEEYF
TRBJ1-1	TRBV28	NA	TRBD1	TGTGCCAGCAGCATCCAGGGGGCAGGGGAAGCTTTCTTT	CASSIQGAGEAFF
TRBJ1-5	TRBV19	NA	TRBD1	TGTGCCAGTAGAGAGCGGCACAGGGGACAGCCCCAGCATTTT	CASRERHRGQPQHF
TRBJ2-1	TRBV6-5	NA	TRBD1	TGTGCCAGCAGTTACGCCGGACAGGGCGGGACCTATGAGCAGTTCTTC	CASSYAGQGGTYEQFF
TRBJ2-1	TRBV7-3	NA	TRBD2	TGTGCCAGCAGCTTAGGTAGCGGGAGGATGGTTGAGCAGTTCTTC	CASSLGSGRMVEQFF
TRBJ2-7	TRBV15	NA	NA	TGTGCCACCAGCAGAGATAGGGGCGCTGCCTACGAGCAGTACTTC	CATSRDRGAAYEQYF